Listed here are 24 T cell receptor beta chains from one sample, sequenced in a study of blood T cell repertoires in COVID-19. Only in-frame clones appear in the TCRdb table, and some are missing; sequencing was by immunoSEQ multiplex PCR. Among approximately 250,000 clones, more than 75% were seen once, and the ten largest hold about 8.8%. The sample consisted of peripheral blood. The receptors originated from a man aged 40-55 years with active or convalescent COVID-19.

This clone was detected a few times. CDR3 in amino acids: CASSPETGRGGYTF. The DNA of the CDR3 is TGTGCCAGCAGCCCAGAAACAGGCCGTGGAGGCTACACCTTC. The rearrangement joins TRBV4-2 to TRBJ1-2; perhaps TRBD1 as D (5 bases). V was trimmed by 4 bases and J by 8 bases, leaving 17 bases between them. The CDR3 totals 14 residues. The germline V gene encodes CDR1 LGHNA and CDR2 YNFKEQ.

The chain is built from TRBV29-1 and TRBJ1-1; D call uncertain. Trimming removed 7 bases at V and 4 bases at J, with 10 bases between. The CDR3 sequence is 11 residues long. The germline CDR1 and CDR2 sequences are SQVTM and ANQGSEA. The CDR3 DNA reads TGCAGCGCCCAGTCGGGCACTGAAGCTTTCTTT. Protein product: CSAQSGTEAFF.

The chain is built from TRBV19 and TRBJ2-2, with TRBD2 matching over 11 bases. V lost 5 bases to trimming and J lost 2 bases; unmatched junction nucleotides: 13. The CDR3 spans 19 residues. Germline CDR1 is LNHDA and CDR2 is SQIVND (reference sequence). The CDR3 spells CASSSYRGLADLNTGELFF. Here the CDR3 DNA reads TGTGCCAGTAGTTCCTATAGGGGACTAGCGGACCTAAACACCGGGGAGCTGTTTTTT.

The genes are TRBV9 and TRBJ2-6; 9 nucleotides match TRBD1. Per the germline V gene, CDR1 is SGDLS and CDR2 is YYNGEE. Unmatched junction bases numbered 8, after V lost 4 bases and J lost 0 bases. The CDR3 has 18 residues. CDR3 sequence (DNA): TGTGCCAGCAGCCTCTCCGGGACAGGGCGCTCTGGGGCCAACGTCCTGACTTTC. Translating gives CASSLSGTGRSGANVLTF.

The genes are TRBV7-6 and TRBJ2-1; D perhaps matches TRBD1 (5 bases). V was trimmed by 3 bases and J by 10 bases, leaving 16 bases between them. Germline V CDR1 and CDR2: SGHVS, FNYEAQ. This CDR3 spans 14 amino acids. In nucleotides, the CDR3 is TGTGCCAGCAGCTTCTCATCTAGGGGCCGGGAGCAGTTCTTC. Translating gives CASSFSSRGREQFF.

The chain joins TRBV27 to TRBJ1-5, with D tentatively TRBD1 (5 bases). Trimming took off 8 bases at V and 1 base at J, with 15 bases between the two ends. In germline, CDR1 is MNHEY, CDR2 SMNVEV (reference sequence). This CDR3 has 15 amino acids. CDR3 DNA sequence: TGTGCCAGCGGTTGGGGGGGGTTAAGCAATCAGCCCCAGCATTTT. Protein sequence: CASGWGGLSNQPQHF.

V gene TRBV9 combines with J gene TRBJ2-1; the match to TRBD2 covers 7 bases. CDR1 SGDLS and CDR2 YYNGEE come from the germline V gene. Trimming took 2 bases from V and 9 from J; bases not matched to a gene: 8. The CDR3 sequence is 14 residues long. The CDR3 loop reads CASSVEPGGGEQFF. The CDR3 bases are TGTGCCAGCAGCGTCGAGCCGGGAGGTGGTGAGCAGTTCTTC.

The rearrangement links TRBV2 to TRBJ2-1; D not resolved. This CDR3 region has 14 residues. Germline V gene data show CDR1 as SNHLY and CDR2 as FYNNEI. Trimming pared 5 bases from V and 2 bases from J, leaving 10 bases between. CDR3 loop: CASSSPVAYNEQFF. In DNA form, the CDR3 reads TGTGCCAGCAGTAGCCCCGTCGCCTACAATGAGCAGTTCTTC.

For this clone: Different DNA sequences within this sample yield the same CDR3. This chain joins TRBV29-1 and TRBJ1-1, with TRBD1 matching 8 bases. V lost 3 bases to trimming and J lost 5 bases; unmatched junction nucleotides: 2. CDR1 and CDR2 (germline): SQVTM, ANQGSEA. This CDR3 is 12 amino acids long. The CDR3 spells CSVETGETEAFF. CDR3 DNA: TGCAGCGTTGAGACAGGGGAGACTGAAGCTTTCTTT.

The chain is built from TRBV18 and TRBJ1-1; 8 nucleotides line up with TRBD1. The length of the CDR3 is 13 residues. V dropped 6 bases and J dropped 5; count of bases not matched to a gene: 5. Germline V gene lookup returns CDR1 KGHSH and CDR2 LQKENI. CDR3 region: CASSRTGRTEAFF. The CDR3, as DNA: TGTGCCAGCTCGAGGACAGGGAGGACTGAAGCTTTCTTT.

This clone has more than one count but fewer than ten. The chain recombines TRBV29-1 with TRBJ1-2, with 8 positions matching TRBD1. Germline V gene data show CDR1 as SQVTM and CDR2 as ANQGSEA. V was clipped by 4 bases and J by 4 bases; unmatched bases: 5. The CDR3 covers 13 residues. This chain's CDR3 is CSVGTGTLYGYTF. The CDR3 DNA sequence: TGCAGCGTTGGGACAGGGACTCTCTATGGCTACACCTTC.

This clone showed up just a few times. The chain carries TRBV24-1 and TRBJ2-1; TRBD2 matches at 11 bases. With 10 bases clipped from V and 6 bases from J, the junction kept 4 bases outside the gene matches. CDR3 length equals 13 residues. Germline CDR1 and CDR2: KGHDR and SFDVKD. CDR3 coding DNA: TGTGCCACAAGTAGCGGGGGGGTCAATGAGCAGTTCTTC. As protein: CATSSGGVNEQFF.

The V and J genes are TRBV30 and TRBJ2-7; TRBD1 matches 7 bases. Germline assignment: CDR1 GTSNPN and CDR2 SVGIG (reference sequence). This CDR3 contains 13 residues. Unmatched junction bases numbered 1, after V lost 1 base and J lost 1 base. The CDR3 coding sequence is TGTGCCTGGAGTGGGGACAGTTCCTACGAGCAGTACTTC. Protein product: CAWSGDSSYEQYF. The full variable domain, completed using reference TRBV30 and TRBJ2-7, is SQTIHQWPATLVQPVGSPLSLECTVEGTSNPNLYWYRQAAGRGLQLLFYSVGIGQISSEVPQNLSASRPQDRQFILSSKKLLLSDSGFYLCAWSGDSSYEQYFGPGTRLTVT.

The chain links TRBV2 to TRBJ2-7; a possible D gene is TRBD2 (5 bases). With 4 bases removed from V and 7 bases from J, the gap between germline ends came to 23 bases. The CDR3 has 16 amino acids. Germline V gene data show CDR1 as SNHLY and CDR2 as FYNNEI. CDR3 in amino acids: CASSALQGPTPGEQYF. The CDR3 DNA sequence: TGTGCCAGCAGTGCTCTCCAAGGCCCGACCCCGGGGGAGCAGTACTTC.

The V gene is TRBV19, the J gene TRBJ2-2; the D is unclear. The CDR3 has 16 residues. The germline gives CDR1 LNHDA, CDR2 SQIVND (reference sequence). Trimming pared 6 bases from V and 2 bases from J, leaving 16 bases between. The CDR3: CASSLTSYANTGELFF. The CDR3 nucleotides read TGTGCCAGTAGCCTCACAAGTTACGCAAACACCGGGGAGCTGTTTTTT. Full variable domain (missing parts from reference TRBV19 and TRBJ2-2): DGGITQSPKYLFRKEGQNVTLSCEQNLNHDAMYWYRQDPGQGLRLIYYSQIVNDFQKGDIAEGYSVSREKKESFPLTVTSAQKNPTAFYLCASSLTSYANTGELFFGEGSRLTVL.

The chain employs TRBV7-9 and TRBJ2-2; 7 bases match TRBD2. Germline-derived CDR1 and CDR2 are SEHNR and FQNEAQ (reference sequence). Trimming at V came to 5 bases and at J to 3 bases, leaving 18 bases not matched to a gene. This CDR3 is 19 amino acids long. This chain's CDR3 is CASSPTLMGGPGDTGELFF. DNA for the CDR3: TGTGCCAGCAGCCCTACCTTGATGGGAGGGCCGGGGGACACCGGGGAGCTGTTTTTT. Full variable domain (remainder filled in from reference TRBV7-9 and TRBJ2-2): DTGVSQNPRHKITKRGQNVTFRCDPISEHNRLYWYRQTLGQGPEFLTYFQNEAQLEKSRLLSDRFSAERPKGSFSTLEIQRTEQGDSAMYLCASSPTLMGGPGDTGELFFGEGSRLTVL.

The chain has TRBV30 and TRBJ2-5, with D possibly TRBD1 on 6 matching bases. Trimming shortened V by 2 bases and J by 7 bases, and 11 bases separated the two germline ends. Germline CDR1 and CDR2: GTSNPN and SVGIG (reference sequence). The CDR3 runs 12 residues. CDR3 sequence reads: CAWSSGDGTQYF. CDR3 in DNA: TGTGCCTGGAGTTCAGGGGACGGGACCCAGTACTTC.

The V and J genes are TRBV7-9 and TRBJ2-7; TRBD1 matches at 7 bases. This CDR3 spans 16 amino acids. V gave up 1 base and J gave up 0 bases; unmatched junction bases: 6. Germline CDR1 is SEHNR and CDR2 is FQNEAQ (reference sequence). Written as DNA, the CDR3 is TGTGCCAGCAGCTTAGGGGACAGTCTTTTCTCCTACGAGCAGTACTTC. It translates to CASSLGDSLFSYEQYF.

This sequence joins TRBV5-1 and TRBJ1-1, with 7 bases matching TRBD1. Germline trimming cut 0 bases from V and 6 bases from J; bases unmatched to any gene: 5. This CDR3 has 14 amino acids. Germline CDR1 SGHRS, CDR2 YFSETQ. CDR3 amino acids: CASSLGQGEAEAFF. Written as DNA, the CDR3 is TGCGCCAGCAGCTTGGGGCAGGGGGAAGCTGAAGCTTTCTTT.

The chain links TRBV28 to TRBJ2-7; D call uncertain. V shed 5 bases and J shed 3 bases, with 11 bases lying between them. Per germline, CDR1 MDHEN and CDR2 SYDVKM. The CDR3 loop spans 13 amino acids. CDR3 protein: CASSRRVGYEQYF. In DNA form, the CDR3 reads TGTGCCAGCAGTCGACGGGTGGGCTACGAGCAGTACTTC. Full variable domain (rest looked up from reference TRBV28 and TRBJ2-7): DVKVTQSSRYLVKRTGEKVFLECVQDMDHENMFWYRQDPGLGLRLIYFSYDVKMKEKGDIPEGYSVSREKKERFSLILESASTNQTSMYLCASSRRVGYEQYFGPGTRLTVT.

This clone was counted only a few times. V and J are TRBV3-1 (or the pseudogene TRBV3-2) and TRBJ2-3; D gene uncertain. Between the trimmed V and J ends, which lost 5 bases and 5 bases, there was a span of 14 bases. The germline gives CDR1 LGHDT, CDR2 YNNKEL (reference sequence). There are 14 residues in the CDR3. The CDR3 spells CASSATAGRDTQYF. The CDR3 nucleotides read TGTGCCAGCAGCGCCACAGCCGGCCGAGATACGCAGTATTTT.

The chain is built from TRBV30 and TRBJ1-6; 7 bases align to TRBD1. The length of the CDR3 is 14 residues. Germline V gene data show CDR1 as GTSNPN and CDR2 as SVGIG (reference sequence). The J segment lost 10 bases and the V segment lost 5 bases, leaving 11 bases of the junction unmatched. The CDR3 reads CAWGTGTEGSPLHF. The DNA of the CDR3 is TGTGCCTGGGGGACCGGGACAGAGGGATCACCCCTCCACTTT. The full variable domain, its missing parts supplied by reference TRBV30 and TRBJ1-6, is SQTIHQWPATLVQPVGSPLSLECTVEGTSNPNLYWYRQAAGRGLQLLFYSVGIGQISSEVPQNLSASRPQDRQFILSSKKLLLSDSGFYLCAWGTGTEGSPLHFGNGTRLTVT.

The rearrangement uses TRBV24-1 and TRBJ2-1; D call uncertain. The germline V gene encodes CDR1 KGHDR and CDR2 SFDVKD. Trimming shortened V by 7 bases and J by 2 bases, and 8 bases separated the two germline ends. This CDR3 is 13 amino acids long. The DNA of the CDR3 is TGTGCCACCAGGGCTAGGACCTACAATGAGCAGTTCTTC. It is translated as CATRARTYNEQFF.

This chain connects TRBV7-8 to TRBJ2-7; no firm D call. This CDR3 has 15 residues. The germline V and J ends were trimmed by 4 bases and 3 bases, with 16 bases remaining between them. CDR1 and CDR2 from the germline V gene are SGHVS and FQNEAQ. CDR3 bases: TGTGCCAGCAGCTCACGAGAGGTTCAAAACTACGAGCAGTACTTC. Protein sequence: CASSSREVQNYEQYF.